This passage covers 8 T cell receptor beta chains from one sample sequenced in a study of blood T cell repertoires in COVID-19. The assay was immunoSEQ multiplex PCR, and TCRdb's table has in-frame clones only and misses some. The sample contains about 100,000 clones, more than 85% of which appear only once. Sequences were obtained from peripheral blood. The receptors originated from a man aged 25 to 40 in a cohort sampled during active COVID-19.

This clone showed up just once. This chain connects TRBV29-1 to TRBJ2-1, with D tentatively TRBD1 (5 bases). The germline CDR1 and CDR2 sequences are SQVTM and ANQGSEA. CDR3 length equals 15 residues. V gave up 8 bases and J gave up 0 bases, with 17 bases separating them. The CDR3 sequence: CSCNRPPSSYNEQFF. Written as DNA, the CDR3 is TGCAGCTGTAACAGGCCCCCGAGCTCCTACAATGAGCAGTTCTTC.

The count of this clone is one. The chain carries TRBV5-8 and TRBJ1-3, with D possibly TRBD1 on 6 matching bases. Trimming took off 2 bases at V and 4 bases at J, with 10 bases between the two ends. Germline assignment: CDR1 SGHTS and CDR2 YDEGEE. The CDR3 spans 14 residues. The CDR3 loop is CASSLGQRGNTIYF. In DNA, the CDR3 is TGTGCCAGCAGCTTAGGACAGAGGGGAAACACCATATATTTT.

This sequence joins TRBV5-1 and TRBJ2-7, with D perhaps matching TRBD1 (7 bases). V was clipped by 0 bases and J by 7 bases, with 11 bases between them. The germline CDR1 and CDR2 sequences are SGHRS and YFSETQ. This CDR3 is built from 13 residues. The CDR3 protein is CASSLEQGREQYF. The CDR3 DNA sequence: TGCGCCAGCAGCTTGGAACAGGGGAGGGAGCAGTACTTC.

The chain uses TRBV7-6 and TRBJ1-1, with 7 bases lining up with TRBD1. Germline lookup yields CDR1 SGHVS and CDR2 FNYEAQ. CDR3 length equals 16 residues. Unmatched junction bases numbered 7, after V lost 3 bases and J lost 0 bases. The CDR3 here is CASSFRTGGMNTEAFF. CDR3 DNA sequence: TGTGCCAGCAGCTTCCGGACAGGCGGGATGAACACTGAAGCTTTCTTT.

The CDR3 sequence: CASTINGGAPDTQYF. Here the CDR3 DNA reads TGTGCCAGCACGATTAACGGGGGGGCCCCAGATACGCAGTATTTT. V usage is TRBV18 and J usage is TRBJ2-3; TRBD2 aligns across 8 bases. Looked up from germline, CDR1 is KGHSH and CDR2 is LQKENI. The CDR3 runs to 15 residues. The V segment lost 8 bases and the J segment 4 bases; nucleotides outside the gene matches: 11.

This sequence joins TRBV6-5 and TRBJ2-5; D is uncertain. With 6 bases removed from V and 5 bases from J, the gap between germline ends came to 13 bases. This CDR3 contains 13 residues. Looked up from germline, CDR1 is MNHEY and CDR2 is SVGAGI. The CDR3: CASSPPGAETQYF. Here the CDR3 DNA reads TGTGCCAGCAGCCCACCGGGTGCGGAGACCCAGTACTTC.

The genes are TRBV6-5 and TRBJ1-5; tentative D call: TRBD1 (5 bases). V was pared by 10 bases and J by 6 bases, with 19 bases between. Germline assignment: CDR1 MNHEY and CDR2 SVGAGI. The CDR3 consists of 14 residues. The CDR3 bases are TGTGCCACCAGGGCGGGGGGTCACGGTCAGCCCCAGCATTTT. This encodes CATRAGGHGQPQHF.

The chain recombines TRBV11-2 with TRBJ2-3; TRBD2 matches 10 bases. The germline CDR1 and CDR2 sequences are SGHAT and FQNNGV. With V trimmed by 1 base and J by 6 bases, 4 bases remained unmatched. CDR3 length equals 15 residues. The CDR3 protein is CASSLGSGGQDTQYF. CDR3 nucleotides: TGTGCCAGCAGCTTAGGTAGCGGGGGGCAGGATACGCAGTATTTT.